This T cell receptor beta chain comes out of a study of CD8 T cells in Susac syndrome. CDR1 is DFQATT and CDR2 is SNEGSKA in the germline V gene (reference sequence). V shed 6 bases and J shed 0 bases, with 15 bases lying between them. The CDR3 is made up of 15 amino acids. With random hexamers, roughly 0.45 to 1 ug RNA was reverse transcribed. Amplification of TCR beta CDR3 by immunoSEQ multiplex PCR spanned 54 Vbeta and 13 Jbeta. MiXCR, run by TCRdb on the immunoSEQ multiplex PCR reads, gives a single entry per CDR3 protein. Among about 200,000 distinct CDR3 sequences listed, over 85% were seen once. CD8+ and CD4+ T cells taken from blood had their TCR beta sequenced.

The sequence came from a human donor in good health. Sequences were obtained from CD4+ T cells from PBMCs. This chain joins TRBV20-1 and TRBJ2-1; no firm D call. CDR3 amino acids: CSADLWGLSYNEQFF. The CDR3 DNA reads TGCAGTGCCGACCTATGGGGTCTCTCCTACAATGAGCAGTTCTTC.